Following are 2 T cell receptor beta chains from one sample sequenced in a study of neoadjuvant anti-PD-1 for oral cavity cancer. Data came from immunoSEQ multiplex PCR; TCRdb stores just in-frame clones and leaves some out. Altogether about 68,000 clones are present, about 85% being singletons, with the ten largest covering roughly 3.4%. The time point here: after neoadjuvant nivolumab, at surgical resection. Material: PBMCs, obtained after nivolumab (anti-PD-1) treatment. These TCRs come from a person between 40 and 85 years old with oral cavity squamous cell carcinoma.

V usage is TRBV6-5 and J usage is TRBJ1-2; TRBD1 matches at 7 bases. CDR1 and CDR2 (germline): MNHEY, SVGAGI. CDR3 length equals 15 residues. V lost 2 bases to trimming and J lost 0 bases; unmatched junction nucleotides: 3. CDR3 sequence: CASSYGTEANYGYTF. CDR3 coding DNA: TGTGCCAGCAGTTACGGGACAGAAGCTAACTATGGCTACACCTTC.

V is TRBV30 and J is TRBJ2-1, with D tentatively TRBD2 (6 bases). CDR3 length equals 13 residues. Looked up from germline, CDR1 is GTSNPN and CDR2 is SVGIG (reference sequence). The V end was cut by 3 bases, the J end by 7 bases, with 13 bases between. The CDR3 bases are TGTGCCTGGAGCGGACCCAGCGGGAATGAGCAGTTCTTC. This codes for CAWSGPSGNEQFF. Combining the CDR3 with reference TRBV30 and TRBJ2-1 gives the whole variable domain SQTIHQWPATLVQPVGSPLSLECTVEGTSNPNLYWYRQAAGRGLQLLFYSVGIGQISSEVPQNLSASRPQDRQFILSSKKLLLSDSGFYLCAWSGPSGNEQFFGPGTRLTVL.